The present T cell receptor (beta chain) was sequenced within a study of HIV-infected children after antiretroviral therapy interruption. Turning to the study itself: EBV and CMV exposure was recorded in most children. General study results and limits: A few patients showed more shared-triplet CDR3 clusters following treatment interruption.

A 3' RACE protocol on RNA, with unique molecular identifiers, produced the TCR library. TCRdb redid the calling of the 3' RACE reads with MiXCR, one entry per CDR3 protein. Among about 7,300 distinct CDR3 sequences listed, approximately 16% were seen once. Concerning this clonotype: As yet, its antigen is unknown. The junction departs from germline at one end; a sequencing error may be responsible.

The CDR3 contains 15 residues. CDR1 is SGDLS, CDR2 YYNGEE, per germline. Treatment described: PENTA 11 planned treatment interruption arm or continuous ART arm. Samples needed at least 5 million viable cryopreserved PBMCs. The V and J genes are TRBV9 and TRBJ1-1; a possible D gene is TRBD1 (6 bases). This clonotype was obtained from a pool of human donors with HIV. The sample here was CD45RO+ CD8+ T cells from PBMCs, pooled from several time points, taken from a donor given antiretroviral therapy, either interrupted or continuous. Subset in this sample: memory CD8+ CD45RO+ CD45RA- T cells. In nucleotides, the CDR3 is TGTGCCAACAGCGTAGAGACAGGAATGAACACTGAAGCTTTCTTT. Its protein is CANSVETGMNTEAFF.